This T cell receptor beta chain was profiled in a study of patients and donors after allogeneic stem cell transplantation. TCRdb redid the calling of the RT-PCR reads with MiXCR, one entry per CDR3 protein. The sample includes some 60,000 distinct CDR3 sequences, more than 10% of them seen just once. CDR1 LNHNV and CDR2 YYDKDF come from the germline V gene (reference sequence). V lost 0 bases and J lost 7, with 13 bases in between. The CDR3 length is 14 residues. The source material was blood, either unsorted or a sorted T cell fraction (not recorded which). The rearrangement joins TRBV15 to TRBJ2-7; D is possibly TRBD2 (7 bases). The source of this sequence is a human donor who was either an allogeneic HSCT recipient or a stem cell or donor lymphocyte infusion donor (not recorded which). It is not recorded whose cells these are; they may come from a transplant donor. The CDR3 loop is CATSREGGADEQYF. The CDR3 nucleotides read TGTGCCACCAGCAGAGAAGGGGGGGCTGATGAGCAGTACTTC. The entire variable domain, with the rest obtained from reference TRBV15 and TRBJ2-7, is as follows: DAMVIQNPRYQVTQFGKPVTLSCSQTLNHNVMYWYQQKSSQAPKLLFHYYDKDFNNEADTPDNFQSRRPNTSFCFLDIRSPGLGDTAMYLCATSREGGADEQYFGPGTRLTVT.